This passage covers 21 T cell receptor beta chains from one sample sequenced in a study of T cells in Graves' hyperthyroidism and ophthalmopathy. RNA transcripts were the template for amplifying TCR beta CDR3 regions. A set of HTBI primers served as the primers for a first-round RT-PCR of the TCR CDR3. TCRdb re-called the multiplex PCR reads with MiXCR, one entry per CDR3 protein. The data hold 330,000 or so distinct CDR3 sequences, with 15% to 20% observed a single time. Sample: blood. The origin of the receptors is a woman aged 40-49 years with Graves' ophthalmopathy.

The V call is TRBV28, the J call TRBJ1-6; D is unresolved. Germline V gene data show CDR1 as MDHEN and CDR2 as SYDVKM. The CDR3 is made up of 15 amino acids. V lost 6 bases, J lost 6 bases, and 15 bases lay in between. The CDR3 spells CASSTGLGGNSPLHF. The CDR3 DNA reads TGTGCCAGCAGCACGGGGTTGGGTGGTAATTCACCCCTCCACTTT.

Ten or more counts support this clonotype. CDR3 sequence: CASSVGAGGYEQYF. DNA of the CDR3: TGTGCCAGCAGCGTAGGAGCGGGAGGGTACGAGCAGTACTTC. The chain couples TRBV9 to TRBJ2-7; TRBD2 agrees at 10 bases. The length of the CDR3 is 14 residues. The V gene end was trimmed by 0 bases and the J gene end by 4 bases; junction bases not matched to a gene: 1. Germline CDR1 is SGDLS and CDR2 is YYNGEE.

This clonotype was observed at least ten times. V is TRBV11-2 and J is TRBJ2-7; D is possibly TRBD2 (6 bases). V was cut by 5 bases and J by 3 bases, with 17 bases left in between. There are 15 residues in the CDR3. Germline CDR1 SGHAT, CDR2 FQNNGV. CDR3 DNA sequence: TGTGCCAGCAGCATTACTAGCAACCTGGTCTACGAGCAGTACTTC. Amino acid sequence: CASSITSNLVYEQYF.

This clonotype came up many times. This chain uses TRBV11-2 with TRBJ2-5, with D hard to call. Germline V gives CDR1 SGHAT, CDR2 FQNNGV. This CDR3 has 15 amino acids. V gave up 0 bases and J gave up 5 bases, with 13 bases separating them. The CDR3: CASSLDPGKWETQYF. The DNA of the CDR3 is TGTGCCAGCAGCTTAGATCCAGGAAAATGGGAGACCCAGTACTTC.

This clonotype was counted ten times or more. CDR3 loop: CASSGTSGSYEQYF. The DNA for the CDR3 is TGTGCCAGCAGTGGGACTAGCGGCTCCTACGAGCAGTACTTC. The V and J genes are TRBV6-1 and TRBJ2-7; 10 bases map to TRBD2. Unmatched junction bases numbered 0, after V lost 4 bases and J lost 0 bases. This CDR3 spans 14 amino acids. Germline CDR1 MNHNS, CDR2 SASEGT.

At least ten counts were recorded for this clonotype. The genes are TRBV12-3 or TRBV12-4 and TRBJ2-7; D ambiguous. Trimming took off 4 bases at V and 4 bases at J, with 14 bases between the two ends. This CDR3 contains 14 residues. The CDR3 sequence is CASSSTGVRYEQYF. CDR3 sequence (DNA): TGTGCCAGCAGTTCCACGGGTGTAAGGTACGAGCAGTACTTC.

This clonotype was counted many times. This rearrangement joins TRBV6-1 to TRBJ1-3; 8 bases are shared with TRBD1. CDR1 and CDR2 from the germline V gene are MNHNS and SASEGT. CDR3 size: 15 residues. V shed 6 bases and J 2 bases; nucleotides not matched to a gene: 6. CDR3 region: CASRRQGWTGNTIYF. Written as DNA, the CDR3 is TGTGCCAGCAGAAGACAGGGGTGGACTGGAAACACCATATATTTT.

This clonotype was picked up many times. V and J are TRBV20-1 and TRBJ2-2, with 12 bases that match TRBD2. The J segment lost 7 bases and the V segment lost 5 bases, leaving 5 bases of the junction unmatched. The CDR3 has 14 residues. CDR1 is DFQATT and CDR2 is SNEGSKA in the germline V gene (reference sequence). CDR3: CSAPGTSGFGELFF. CDR3 sequence (DNA): TGCAGTGCTCCCGGGACTAGCGGGTTCGGGGAGCTGTTTTTT.

The chain links TRBV12-3 or TRBV12-4 to TRBJ1-1, with TRBD1 identical over 8 bases. V gave up 7 bases and J gave up 8 bases; unmatched junction bases: 9. This CDR3 comprises 13 residues. In DNA, the CDR3 is TGTGCCAGCACTGGGACAGGTCTCTTAGAAGCTTTCTTT. Amino acids: CASTGTGLLEAFF.

J is TRBJ1-1 and V is TRBV9, with D possibly TRBD1 on 5 matching bases. Trimming took 3 bases from V and 0 from J, leaving 15 bases between them. This CDR3 has 16 residues. Germline values: CDR1 SGDLS, CDR2 YYNGEE. CDR3 loop: CASSASGGPMNTEAFF. The DNA for the CDR3 is TGTGCCAGCAGCGCTAGCGGGGGTCCCATGAACACTGAAGCTTTCTTT.

This clonotype was seen repeatedly, ten times or more. The V call is TRBV7-9, the J call TRBJ2-5; D is unresolved. From germline, CDR1 is SEHNR and CDR2 FQNEAQ (reference sequence). The CDR3 spans 14 residues. Trimming stripped 2 bases from V and 0 bases from J, with 7 bases between. The CDR3: CASSLRAYQETQYF. The CDR3 nucleotides read TGTGCCAGCAGCTTACGGGCCTACCAAGAGACCCAGTACTTC.

This clonotype was seen ten or more times. The V and J genes are TRBV5-1 and TRBJ1-5; maybe TRBD1 (6 bases). CDR3 length: 15 residues. CDR1 and CDR2 from the germline V gene are SGHRS and YFSETQ. V lost 6 bases and J lost 0, with 13 bases in between. In DNA form, the CDR3 reads TGCGCCAGCAAACCCGACAGGTCTAGCAATCAGCCCCAGCATTTT. Amino acid sequence: CASKPDRSSNQPQHF.

To note about this clonotype: A much larger clonotype is one base distant, so this may be a read error. The CDR3 carries no conserved terminal phenylalanine or tryptophan, so it likely arises from a read error. The chain employs TRBV18 and TRBJ1-5, with a weak D call TRBD1 (5 bases). Trimming took off 6 bases at V and 3 bases at J, with 12 bases between the two ends. CDR1 and CDR2 (germline): KGHSH, LQKENI. The CDR3 consists of 14 residues. As DNA, the CDR3 is TGTGCCAGCTCCCTAGACAGCAACAATCAGCCCCAGCATCTT. This encodes CASSLDSNNQPQHL.

The chain links TRBV12-3 or TRBV12-4 to TRBJ2-5, with 7 bases fitting TRBD1. V shed 5 bases and J 5 bases; nucleotides not matched to a gene: 14. CDR3 length equals 16 residues. Here the CDR3 reads CASSQRGGQRWETQYF. The CDR3 DNA sequence: TGTGCCAGCAGTCAAAGAGGGGGACAGCGTTGGGAGACCCAGTACTTC.

This clonotype appeared many times. The V gene is TRBV12-3 or TRBV12-4, the J gene TRBJ1-2; D uncertain. The CDR3 has 15 residues. V was cut by 2 bases and J by 4 bases, with 14 bases left in between. The CDR3 DNA reads TGTGCCAGCAGTTTAAGGCAGTCTACCCTCTATGGCTACACCTTC. Protein sequence: CASSLRQSTLYGYTF.

J is TRBJ1-5 and V is TRBV27; 7 bases match TRBD1. The V and J ends lost 11 bases and 0 bases, in that order; junction bases with no gene match: 13. This CDR3 contains 16 residues. Germline loops: CDR1 MNHEY, CDR2 SMNVEV (reference sequence). CDR3 DNA sequence: TGTGCCTCCCGTCCAGGGGGGATGAATAGCAATCAGCCCCAGCATTTT. Residues: CASRPGGMNSNQPQHF.

This clonotype has a count of ten or more. The chain is built from TRBV6-5 and TRBJ2-7; TRBD2 matches 11 bases. Germline V gives CDR1 MNHEY, CDR2 SVGAGI. Trimming at V came to 5 bases and at J to 6 bases, leaving 9 bases not matched to a gene. The CDR3 contains 15 residues. CDR3 region: CASSTGTSGLGEQYF. Written as DNA, the CDR3 is TGTGCCAGCAGTACTGGGACTAGCGGTTTGGGCGAGCAGTACTTC.

The chain has TRBV29-1 and TRBJ2-5; D is unclear. Between the trimmed V and J ends, which lost 5 bases and 2 bases, there was a span of 6 bases. CDR3 length equals 11 residues. Germline-derived CDR1 and CDR2 are SQVTM and ANQGSEA. The chain's CDR3 is CSVMTQETQYF. In DNA, the CDR3 is TGCAGCGTTATGACTCAAGAGACCCAGTACTTC.

The CDR3 region is CASGLRGRETQYF. The CDR3 coding sequence is TGTGCTAGTGGTTTGCGGGGGAGGGAGACCCAGTACTTC. The chain is built from TRBV12-5 and TRBJ2-5, with a weak D call TRBD2 (6 bases). V lost 2 bases to trimming and J lost 5 bases, with 9 bases between them. CDR3 length: 13 amino acids. Germline values: CDR1 LGHNT, CDR2 FRNRAP.

This clonotype was found many times. CDR3 DNA: TGTGCCAGCAGTGAGGCAGGGGGGGGGCAGTACTTC. Encoded protein: CASSEAGGGQYF. The V and J genes are TRBV6-1 and TRBJ2-7; D is possibly TRBD1 or TRBD2 (7 bases each). This CDR3 contains 12 residues. Trimming cost V 3 bases and J 9 bases, with 12 bases left between them. Germline loops: CDR1 MNHNS, CDR2 SASEGT.

This clonotype was seen ten or more times. V is TRBV6-5 and J is TRBJ1-3; 8 nucleotides agree with TRBD1. Per the germline V gene, CDR1 is MNHEY and CDR2 is SVGAGI. The length of the CDR3 is 20 residues. V lost 6 bases to trimming and J lost 0 bases; unmatched junction nucleotides: 19. CDR3 in amino acids: CASRPGRRGLTPSSGNTIYF. CDR3 nucleotide sequence: TGTGCCAGCAGGCCGGGGCGCAGGGGGCTTACCCCGAGCTCTGGAAACACCATATATTTT.